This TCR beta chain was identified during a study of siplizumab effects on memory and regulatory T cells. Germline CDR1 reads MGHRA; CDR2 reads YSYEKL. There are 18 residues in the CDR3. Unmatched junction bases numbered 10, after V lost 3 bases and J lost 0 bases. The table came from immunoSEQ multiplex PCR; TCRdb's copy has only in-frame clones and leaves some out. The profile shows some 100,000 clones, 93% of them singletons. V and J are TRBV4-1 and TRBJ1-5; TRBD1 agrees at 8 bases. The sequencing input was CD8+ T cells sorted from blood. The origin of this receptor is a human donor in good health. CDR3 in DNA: TGCGCCAGCAGCCAGTGGACAGGGCCGGTTTATAGCAATCAGCCCCAGCATTTT. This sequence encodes CASSQWTGPVYSNQPQHF.